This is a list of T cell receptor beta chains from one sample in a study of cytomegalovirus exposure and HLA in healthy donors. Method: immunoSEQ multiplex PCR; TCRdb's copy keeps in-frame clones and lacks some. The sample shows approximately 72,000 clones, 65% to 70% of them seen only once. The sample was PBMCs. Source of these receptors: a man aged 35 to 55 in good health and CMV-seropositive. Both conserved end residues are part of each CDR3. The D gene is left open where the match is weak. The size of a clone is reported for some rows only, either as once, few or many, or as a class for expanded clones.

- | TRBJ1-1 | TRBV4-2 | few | TGTGCCAGCAGCCAAGATTTGGGGGGCACTGAAGCTTTCTTT | CASSQDLGGTEAFF
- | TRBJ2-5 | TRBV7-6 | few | TGTGCCAGCAGCGCTAGTCGGGGGGCTTTAGAGACCCAGTACTTC | CASSASRGALETQYF
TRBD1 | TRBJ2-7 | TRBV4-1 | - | TGCGCCAGCAGCCAAGTACCGGGACAGGGGAATTACGAGCAGTACTTC | CASSQVPGQGNYEQYF
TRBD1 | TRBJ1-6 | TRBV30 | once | TGTGCCTGGAGCCAGGGGACAGGGGGAAATAATTCACCCCTCCACTTT | CAWSQGTGGNNSPLHF
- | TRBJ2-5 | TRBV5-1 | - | TGCGCCAGCAGACTGGACAGCCTAAAAGAGACCCAGTACTTC | CASRLDSLKETQYF
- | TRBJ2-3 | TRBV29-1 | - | TGCAGCGTTGAAACTAGCACAGATACGCAGTATTTT | CSVETSTDTQYF
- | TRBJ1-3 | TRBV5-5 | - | TGTGCCAGCAGCCCGGGTGGACTGTCTGGAAACACCATATATTTT | CASSPGGLSGNTIYF
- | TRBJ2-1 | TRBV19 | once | TGTGCCAGTAGTATAGGGACAGCGAACAATGAGCAGTTCTTC | CASSIGTANNEQFF
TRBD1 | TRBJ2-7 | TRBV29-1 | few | TGCAGCGTAGGACAGGCATACTACGAGCAGTACTTC | CSVGQAYYEQYF
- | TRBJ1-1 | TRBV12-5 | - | TGTGCTAGTGGTTTGGTACAATCAGGGGCCCCTGAAGCTTTCTTT | CASGLVQSGAPEAFF
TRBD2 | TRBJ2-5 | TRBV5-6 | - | TGTGCCAGCAGCTTCCTAGCGGGGGGGGCCGAGACCCAGTACTTC | CASSFLAGGAETQYF
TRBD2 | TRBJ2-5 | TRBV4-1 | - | TGCGCCAGCAGCCAAGTCGGGACTAGCGGGGCCCAAGAGACCCAGTACTTC | CASSQVGTSGAQETQYF
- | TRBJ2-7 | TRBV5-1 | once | TGCGCCAGCAGCCCCCAGGAAGTCCCTGAGTACGAGCAGTACTTC | CASSPQEVPEYEQYF
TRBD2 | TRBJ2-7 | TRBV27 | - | TGTGCCAGCCGCTTTAAGACCTGGACTAGCGGGGGTATTCCCTACGAGCAGTACTTC | CASRFKTWTSGGIPYEQYF
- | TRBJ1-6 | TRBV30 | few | TGTGCCTGGAGTTTGGCGGGGAATTCACCCCTCCACTTT | CAWSLAGNSPLHF
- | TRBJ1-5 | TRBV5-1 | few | TGCGCCAGCAGCTTGGAAGGCGGGTATCAGCCCCAGCATTTT | CASSLEGGYQPQHF
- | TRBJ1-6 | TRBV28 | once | TGTGCCAGCAGTCGTGACAGGTCCTATAATTCACCCCTCCACTTT | CASSRDRSYNSPLHF
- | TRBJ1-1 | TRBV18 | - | TGTGCCAGCTCACCTAATCTAGGCACTGAAGCTTTCTTT | CASSPNLGTEAFF
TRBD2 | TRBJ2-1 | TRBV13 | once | TGTGCCAGCAGCCCCGAGCGGGGGGCCTACAATGAGCAGTTCTTC | CASSPERGAYNEQFF
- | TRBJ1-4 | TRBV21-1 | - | TGTGCCAGCAGTAAAGTGTTGGGACAGGGAGCGAGGAATGAAAAACTGTTTTTT | CASSKVLGQGARNEKLFF
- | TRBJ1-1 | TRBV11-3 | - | TGTGCCAGCAGCTACACACCATGGGCTATGGCTTTCTTT | CASSYTPWAMAFF
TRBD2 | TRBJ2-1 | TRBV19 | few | TGTGCCAGTAGCCCCTCCCTCGGGACTAGCGGGGGGCACTACAATGAGCAGTTCTTC | CASSPSLGTSGGHYNEQFF
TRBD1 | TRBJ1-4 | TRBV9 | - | TGTGCCAGCAGCGGGAGTGGGACAGGGAATGAAAAACTGTTTTTT | CASSGSGTGNEKLFF
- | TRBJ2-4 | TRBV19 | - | TGTGCCAGTAAAGGTGGGGCCATGGGCAAAAACATTCAGTACTTC | CASKGGAMGKNIQYF
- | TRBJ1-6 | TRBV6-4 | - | TGTGCCAGCAGCCCCGGACAGACCCCGGGGAATTCACCCCTCCACTTT | CASSPGQTPGNSPLHF
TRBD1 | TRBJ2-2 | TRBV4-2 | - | TGTGCCAGCAGCCAAGGCGCCGGGACAGGTAACACCGGGGAGCTGTTTTTT | CASSQGAGTGNTGELFF
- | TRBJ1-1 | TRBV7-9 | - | TGTGCCAGCAGCCTAAGCGGGGGGGGCACTGAAGCTTTCTTT | CASSLSGGGTEAFF
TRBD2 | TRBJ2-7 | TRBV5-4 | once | TGTGCCAGCAGCTTCCGCGGGGGGGCCTACGAGCAGTACTTC | CASSFRGGAYEQYF